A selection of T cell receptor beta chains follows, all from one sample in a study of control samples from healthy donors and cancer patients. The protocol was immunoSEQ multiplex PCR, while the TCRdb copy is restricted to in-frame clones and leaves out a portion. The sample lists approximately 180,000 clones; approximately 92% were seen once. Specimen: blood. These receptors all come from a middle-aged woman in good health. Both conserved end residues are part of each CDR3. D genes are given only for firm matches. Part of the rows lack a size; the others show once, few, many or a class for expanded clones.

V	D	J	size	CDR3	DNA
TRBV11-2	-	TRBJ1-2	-	CASSNLSGSYGYTF	TGTGCCAGCAGCAACTTATCGGGAAGCTATGGCTACACCTTC
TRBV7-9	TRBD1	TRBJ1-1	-	CASAGGRGPEAFF	TGTGCCAGCGCGGGGGGCAGGGGGCCTGAAGCTTTCTTT
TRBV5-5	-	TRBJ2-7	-	CASALGAFSYEQYF	TGTGCCAGCGCTCTGGGGGCTTTCTCCTACGAGCAGTACTTC
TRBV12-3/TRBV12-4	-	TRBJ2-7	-	CASSFGEVLEQYF	TGTGCCAGCAGTTTCGGTGAGGTTCTCGAGCAGTACTTC
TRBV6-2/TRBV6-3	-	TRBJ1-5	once	CASSSQSNQPQHF	TGTGCCAGCAGTTCTCAGAGCAATCAGCCCCAGCATTTT
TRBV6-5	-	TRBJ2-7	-	CASRSGPQFYEQYF	TGTGCCAGCAGGTCGGGACCCCAATTCTACGAGCAGTACTTC
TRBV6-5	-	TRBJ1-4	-	CASLGGSNEKLFF	TGTGCCAGCCTAGGGGGGTCGAATGAAAAACTGTTTTTT
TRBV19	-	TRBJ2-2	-	CASSATGTTDYTGELFF	TGTGCCAGTAGTGCAACAGGGACTACCGACTACACCGGGGAGCTGTTTTTT
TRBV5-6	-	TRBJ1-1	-	CASSLVDGTLRAFF	TGTGCCAGCAGCTTGGTTGACGGAACCTTGAGGGCTTTCTTT
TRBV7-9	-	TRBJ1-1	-	CASSLWGDTEAFF	TGTGCCAGCAGCTTATGGGGGGACACTGAAGCTTTCTTT
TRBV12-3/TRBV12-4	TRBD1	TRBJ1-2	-	CASYSTGRYGYTF	TGTGCCAGCTATTCGACAGGGCGCTATGGCTACACCTTC
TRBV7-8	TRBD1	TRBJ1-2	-	CASSPRDRFNYGYTF	TGTGCCAGCAGCCCGAGGGACAGATTTAACTATGGCTACACCTTC